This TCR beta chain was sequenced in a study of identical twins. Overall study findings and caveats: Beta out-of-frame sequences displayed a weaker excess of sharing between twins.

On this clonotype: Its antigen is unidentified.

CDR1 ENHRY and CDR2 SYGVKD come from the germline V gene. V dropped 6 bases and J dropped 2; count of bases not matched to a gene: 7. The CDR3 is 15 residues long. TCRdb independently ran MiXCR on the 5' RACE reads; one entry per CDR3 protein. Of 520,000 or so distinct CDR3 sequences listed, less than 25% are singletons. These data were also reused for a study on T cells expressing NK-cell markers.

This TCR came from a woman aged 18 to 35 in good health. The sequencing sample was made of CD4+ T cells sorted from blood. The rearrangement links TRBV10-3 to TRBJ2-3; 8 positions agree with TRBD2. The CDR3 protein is CAISLWRGDTDTQYF. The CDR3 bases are TGTGCCATCAGCTTATGGCGGGGGGACACAGATACGCAGTATTTT.